This T cell receptor beta chain was profiled in a study of blood T cells in healthy people across ages. The V gene's germline CDR1 is SGHTA and CDR2 FQGTGA. Trimming removed 5 bases from V and 4 bases from J, with 9 bases in between. CDR3 length equals 13 residues. Combining a sample-barcoded 5' primer with a J-beta primer mix, a second PCR ran for about 6 to 11 cycles. Samples each returned at least 2.5 million CDR3-containing paired-end reads. MiXCR, run by TCRdb on the 5' RACE reads, gives a single entry per CDR3 protein. The sample consists of fewer than 2,000,000 distinct CDR3 sequences, 30% to 35% of them appearing once. In this sample, this clonotype turned up a few times. Its target is unknown. Study-wide findings and caveats: Unknown CMV status may confound age-related changes in expanded clones. Naive T cell percentage showed a strong correlation with TCR beta diversity.

The study recruited healthy Caucasian donors from Russia who were aged about 6 to 100. This clonotype originated in a woman in her twenties or thirties in good health. Sequencing was carried out using blood. The genes are TRBV7-3 and TRBJ1-5; D ambiguous. CDR3 bases: TGTGCCAGCAGCCCTTCCAGAAATCAGCCCCAGCATTTT. Translated, it gives CASSPSRNQPQHF. The full variable domain, completed using reference TRBV7-3 and TRBJ1-5, is GAGVSQTPSNKVTEKGKYVELRCDPISGHTALYWYRQSLGQGPEFLIYFQGTGAADDSGLPNDRFFAVRPEGSVSTLKIQRTERGDSAVYLCASSPSRNQPQHFGDGTRLSIL.